A selection of T cell receptor beta chains follows, all from one sample in a study of shared clonotypes between healthy human individuals. The table came from immunoSEQ multiplex PCR; TCRdb's copy has only in-frame clones and leaves some out. The sample has about 1.5 million clones, 95% to 99% seen once. Sample: naive CD4+ T cells sorted from blood. All receptors come from a man younger than 45 in good health. The CDR3 runs from the conserved cysteine through the conserved F or W. The D gene is left open where the match is weak. Size values are once, few and many counts, or a class for expanded clones, and some rows have none.

J gene,clone size,CDR3 length,D gene,V gene,CDR3 DNA,CDR3 protein
TRBJ2-2,-,14,-,TRBV6-1,TGTGCCAGCAGCCAAGACCTACCGACCGGGGAGCTGTTTTTT,CASSQDLPTGELFF
TRBJ1-2,once,14,TRBD1,TRBV28,TGTGCCAGCAGCCTATCCGAACAGGGGCGCGGCTACACCTTC,CASSLSEQGRGYTF
TRBJ2-1,-,15,-,TRBV5-4,TGTGCCAGCAGCTTCTTACCGAACGCCCAGAATGAGCAGTTCTTC,CASSFLPNAQNEQFF
TRBJ2-7,-,16,-,TRBV18,TGTGCCAGCTCAACGGGGATAAATGGACAGCTGTGGGAGCAGTACTTC,CASSTGINGQLWEQYF
TRBJ1-3,-,16,-,TRBV7-9,TGTGCCAGCAGCTTCCCGCAGGGCCTCTCTGGAAACACCATATATTTT,CASSFPQGLSGNTIYF
TRBJ2-1,-,16,TRBD2,TRBV11-1,TGTGCCAGCAGTTTAGCGGGGATTAGCTCCTACAATGAGCAGTTCTTC,CASSLAGISSYNEQFF
TRBJ1-4,-,14,TRBD1,TRBV5-1,TGCGCCAGCAGCCCTACAGGGGGCGCGGAAAAACTGTTTTTT,CASSPTGGAEKLFF
TRBJ1-1,-,12,-,TRBV7-9,TGTGCCAGCAGCCTGAGGGACGGTGAAGCTTTCTTT,CASSLRDGEAFF
TRBJ2-5,-,13,TRBD1,TRBV5-1,TGCGCCAGCAGCCAGACAGGGACCCCGGCCCAGTACTTC,CASSQTGTPAQYF
TRBJ2-5,-,15,TRBD2,TRBV5-1,TGCGCCAGCAGCTCGGACGGCGGACTAGAAGAGACCCAGTACTTC,CASSSDGGLEETQYF
TRBJ2-3,-,13,-,TRBV5-6,TGTGCCAGCAGCCTGAAGCCCGAGGATACGCAGTATTTT,CASSLKPEDTQYF
TRBJ2-1,-,17,-,TRBV5-1,TGCGCCAGCAGCTTGGCCTTGAGCAGGGGGGCGTACAATGAGCAGTTCTTC,CASSLALSRGAYNEQFF
TRBJ2-1,-,14,TRBD1,TRBV5-1,TGCGCCAGCAGCTCAGGACAGGGTTGGGATGAGCAGTTCTTC,CASSSGQGWDEQFF
TRBJ2-7,-,14,TRBD2,TRBV5-4,TGTGCCAGCAGCAAACTAGCGGGGGCCTACGAGCAGTACTTC,CASSKLAGAYEQYF
TRBJ2-6,-,18,-,TRBV2,TGTGCCAGCAGTGAAACCACAGGCCATCACTCTGGGGCCAACGTCCTGACTTTC,CASSETTGHHSGANVLTF
TRBJ2-2,-,13,-,TRBV19,TGTGCCAGTAGTTCACGAGACACCGGGGAGCTGTTTTTT,CASSSRDTGELFF
TRBJ2-1,-,17,TRBD2,TRBV5-6,TGTGCCAGCAGCGATCCGGGACTAGCGGGAGTTAACAATGAGCAGTTCTTC,CASSDPGLAGVNNEQFF
TRBJ1-2,-,14,TRBD1,TRBV4-3,TGCGCCAGCAGCCGAGTAGGGACAGCACCTATGGTTACCTTC,CASSRVGTAPMVTF
TRBJ2-2,-,17,TRBD2,TRBV28,TGTGCCAGCATTTATCGCGGGGCGACGGGGGGCACCGGGGAGCTGTTTTTT,CASIYRGATGGTGELFF
TRBJ2-7,-,16,-,TRBV5-6,TGTGCCAGCAGCTTGGCTGTGGGCCGGAGCTCCTACGAGCAGTACTTC,CASSLAVGRSSYEQYF
TRBJ2-7,once,15,-,TRBV18,TGTGCCAGCTCACCAGCTTCAGGGGGGGCGTACGAGCAGTACTTC,CASSPASGGAYEQYF
TRBJ2-3,-,14,TRBD1,TRBV18,TGTGCCAGCTCAGGGACAGCCGGGCCGTATACGCAGTATTTT,CASSGTAGPYTQYF
TRBJ2-7,-,11,-,TRBV20-1,TGCAGTGCTAGCAGAGCGTGGGAGCAGTACTTC,CSASRAWEQYF
TRBJ1-2,-,12,-,TRBV25-1,TGTGCCAGCAACAGCAGGCTCTATGGCTACACCTTC,CASNSRLYGYTF
TRBJ2-5,-,14,-,TRBV7-8,TGTGCCAGCAGCCCCGGGACTCACGAGGAGACCCAGTACTTC,CASSPGTHEETQYF
TRBJ2-7,-,13,TRBD2,TRBV19,TGTGCCAGTAGTATCAGGGAGGGGTACGAGCAGTACTTC,CASSIREGYEQYF
TRBJ2-3,-,18,TRBD2,TRBV15,TGTGCCACCAGCAGAGGAGGGACTAGCGGGTACTACACAGATACGCAGTATTTT,CATSRGGTSGYYTDTQYF
TRBJ2-3,-,17,TRBD2,TRBV5-1,TGCGCCAGCAGCTTGGTTCCAGCGGGAGAAGGCACAGATACGCAGTATTTT,CASSLVPAGEGTDTQYF
TRBJ1-5,-,13,-,TRBV19,TGTGCCAGTATTGGGAGGCGCAATCAGCCCCAGCATTTT,CASIGRRNQPQHF
TRBJ1-3,-,15,-,TRBV9,TGTGCCAGCAGCGTAACGGGCTTCGGACCGAACACCATATATTTT,CASSVTGFGPNTIYF
TRBJ2-6,once,15,-,TRBV6-1,TGTGCCAGCAGTGAGGGGTTCTCTGGGGCCAACGTCCTGACTTTC,CASSEGFSGANVLTF
TRBJ2-1,-,14,-,TRBV28,TGTGCCAGCAGTCGGCTAGGCGACTACAATGAGCAGTTCTTC,CASSRLGDYNEQFF
TRBJ2-7,once,14,-,TRBV6-5,TGTGCCAGCAGTTACCATACACAGGGCTACGAGCAGTACTTC,CASSYHTQGYEQYF
TRBJ2-4,-,16,-,TRBV4-3,TGCGCCAGCAGCCAAGAGTTTTCCGCGATAAAAAACATTCAGTACTTC,CASSQEFSAIKNIQYF
TRBJ2-3,-,14,-,TRBV11-2,TGTGCCAGCAGCTTAGACCAGGGGATGGATACGCAGTATTTT,CASSLDQGMDTQYF
TRBJ1-5,-,14,-,TRBV28,TGTGCCAGCAGACCTGGGACGGTCAATCAGCCCCAGCATTTT,CASRPGTVNQPQHF
TRBJ2-7,-,13,-,TRBV11-3,TGTGCCAGCAGCGAAACCCTGGAGGGGGAGCAGTACTTC,CASSETLEGEQYF
TRBJ2-1,-,15,TRBD2,TRBV5-4,TGTGCCAGCAGTTCCAGGGTTGAACGGGAGGGTGAGCAGTTCTTC,CASSSRVEREGEQFF
TRBJ2-1,-,15,TRBD2,TRBV7-6,TGTGCCAGCAGCCTCCTAGCGGGATTCTACAATGAGCAGTTCTTC,CASSLLAGFYNEQFF
TRBJ2-7,once,17,-,TRBV18,TGTGCCAGCTCACCAACAAGGGCGCGGGGCCAGTCCTACGAGCAGTACTTC,CASSPTRARGQSYEQYF
TRBJ2-3,-,16,-,TRBV29-1,TGCAGCGTTGATACCGGGACCCAAAGAAGCACAGATACGCAGTATTTT,CSVDTGTQRSTDTQYF
TRBJ2-7,-,13,-,TRBV19,TGTGCCACGAAAGCAGGTCCGACCTACGAGCAGTACTTC,CATKAGPTYEQYF
TRBJ2-1,-,12,-,TRBV29-1,TGCAGCGTCTCGACACTTAACAATGAGCAGTTCTTC,CSVSTLNNEQFF
TRBJ1-5,-,11,-,TRBV6-1,TGTGCCACATGGGACGGTCAGCCCCAGCATTTT,CATWDGQPQHF
TRBJ2-5,-,14,-,TRBV7-9,TGTGCCAGCAGCTCTGGCAGCTACCAAGAGACCCAGTACTTC,CASSSGSYQETQYF